The rows below give T cell receptor beta chains drawn from one sample of a study of a mutant IDH1 vaccine in newly diagnosed glioma. Data came from immunoSEQ multiplex PCR; TCRdb stores just in-frame clones and leaves some out. There are about 51,000 clones in the sample; approximately 80% occur only once, and about 2% lies in the top ten. The sample in question was PBMCs, obtained from a glioma patient treated with radiotherapy, temozolomide or both. The origin of the receptors is a woman between 40 and 55 years old with glioma. The CDR3 runs from the conserved cysteine through the conserved F or W. The D gene is left open where the match is weak. Clone size is not always given. Where it is, it says once, few, many or a class for expanded clones.

j_call,v_call,d_call,clone_size,cdr3_nt,cdr3_aa
TRBJ2-1,TRBV6-5,NA,NA,TGTGCCAGCAGTTTCGGCGGGTTCAGCTCCTACAATGAGCAGTTCTTC,CASSFGGFSSYNEQFF
TRBJ2-7,TRBV6-1,NA,NA,TGTGCCAGTGACGACCGGGCCCAAGGGCACGAGCAGTACTTC,CASDDRAQGHEQYF
TRBJ1-1,TRBV4-3,NA,few,TGCGCCAGCAGCCAAGGGCTGGGTAACACTGAAGCTTTCTTT,CASSQGLGNTEAFF
TRBJ2-1,TRBV9,TRBD1,NA,TGTGCCAGCAGCGCCCACCAGGGGGCATATGAGCAGTTCTTC,CASSAHQGAYEQFF
TRBJ2-1,TRBV6-5,TRBD1,NA,TGTGCCAGCAGTCAACTAGACAGGGGCAATGAGCAGTTCTTC,CASSQLDRGNEQFF
TRBJ1-3,TRBV6-5,NA,NA,TGTGCCAGCAGCCTCTTAGAAGGGGGAAACACCATATATTTT,CASSLLEGGNTIYF
TRBJ1-1,TRBV21-1,NA,NA,TGTGCCAGCAGCGGCTTCGGAGCTTTCTTT,CASSGFGAFF
TRBJ1-1,TRBV6-5,NA,NA,TGTGCCAGCAGTTATCTCAGGGAGACTGAAGCTTTCTTT,CASSYLRETEAFF
TRBJ1-6,TRBV4-1,NA,NA,TGCGCCAGCAGCCAAGGCTGGGGGGAGGGGGATTCACCCCTCCACTTT,CASSQGWGEGDSPLHF
TRBJ1-2,TRBV6-6,TRBD1,NA,TGTGCCAGCAGACCAGACAGGGATGGCTACACCTTC,CASRPDRDGYTF
TRBJ1-1,TRBV7-9,NA,NA,TGTGCCAGCAAGGCACACCCCAACACTGAAGCTTTCTTT,CASKAHPNTEAFF
TRBJ1-5,TRBV10-1,NA,NA,TGCGCCAGCAGCGGGGCGGGGGAGTCGGGCAATCAGCCCCAGCATTTT,CASSGAGESGNQPQHF
TRBJ1-1,TRBV18,NA,NA,TGTGCCAGCTCACAACTTAGCGGCGACACTGAAGCTTTCTTT,CASSQLSGDTEAFF
TRBJ1-6,TRBV5-4,NA,NA,TGTGCCAGCAGCTTGGGAGGACAGCCTAATTGGAATTCACCCCTCCACTTT,CASSLGGQPNWNSPLHF
TRBJ2-3,TRBV9,TRBD2,NA,TGTGCCAGCAGTCTAGCGGGGGGCACAGATACGCAGTATTTT,CASSLAGGTDTQYF
TRBJ2-4,TRBV7-2,NA,NA,TGTGCCAGCAGCAGAAAAAACATTCAGTACTTC,CASSRKNIQYF
TRBJ2-2,TRBV5-1,NA,NA,TGCGCCAGCAGCCCCCAGGGGATCACCGGGGAGCTGTTTTTT,CASSPQGITGELFF
TRBJ1-1,TRBV18,TRBD1,NA,TGTGCCAGCTCACCACTAGACAGGGGCGCCAACACTGAAGCTTTCTTT,CASSPLDRGANTEAFF
TRBJ1-5,TRBV19,TRBD1,NA,TGTGCCAGTAGTATACAGGGGGTGAGCAATCAGCCCCAGCATTTT,CASSIQGVSNQPQHF
TRBJ2-5,TRBV2,NA,NA,TGTGCCAGCAGCGAGGTTCAAGAGACCCAGTACTTC,CASSEVQETQYF
TRBJ2-5,TRBV5-6,NA,NA,TGTGCCAGCAGCTTCGGACTTTACCAAGAGACCCAGTACTTC,CASSFGLYQETQYF
TRBJ1-2,TRBV6-5,NA,NA,TGTGCCAGCAGTTGGACGGGAGTTTTGGATGGCTACACCTTC,CASSWTGVLDGYTF
TRBJ1-2,TRBV4-1,NA,NA,TGCGCCAGCAGCCAAGAGGGTACTCCTAAGAACATTGGCTACACCTTC,CASSQEGTPKNIGYTF
TRBJ1-2,TRBV7-9,NA,NA,TGTGCCAGCAGCTTGCCCCGGGTGGGGGCCCATGGCTACACCTTC,CASSLPRVGAHGYTF
TRBJ1-1,TRBV6-1,NA,few,TGTGCCAGCAGTGCAAATTTGGACAGGAACACTGAAGCTTTCTTT,CASSANLDRNTEAFF
TRBJ1-1,TRBV9,TRBD1,NA,TGTGCCAGCAGCGTAGCTGTCTCAACAGGGGACACTGAAGCTTTCTTT,CASSVAVSTGDTEAFF
TRBJ1-2,TRBV6-4,TRBD1,NA,TGTGCCAGCAGGAACGGACAGGGTGAGGGCTACACCTTC,CASRNGQGEGYTF
TRBJ1-1,TRBV7-8,NA,few,TGTGCCAGCAGCTTATCTATTACGTTAGGCAAAGTCAGACAGGCTTTCTTT,CASSLSITLGKVRQAFF
TRBJ1-2,TRBV5-6,NA,NA,TGTGCCAGCAGCGCCGGTTATGGCTACACCTTC,CASSAGYGYTF
TRBJ1-5,TRBV2,NA,NA,TGTGCCAGCAGACAGGAGTACAATCAGCCCCAGCATTTT,CASRQEYNQPQHF
TRBJ1-1,TRBV5-4,NA,NA,TGTGCCAGCAGCTCCCAGGGTGGGGCAGGAAGTTATACTGAAGCTTTCTTT,CASSSQGGAGSYTEAFF
TRBJ2-6,TRBV4-3,TRBD1,once,TGCGCCAGCAGCCAACACCCTCTTGGGACAGGGGTCTCTGGGGCCAACGTCCTGACTTTC,CASSQHPLGTGVSGANVLTF
TRBJ2-4,TRBV30,NA,few,TGTGCCTGGAGTCTCGGAGCGGGACATTTAGCCAAAAACATTCAGTACTTC,CAWSLGAGHLAKNIQYF
TRBJ1-4,TRBV19,NA,few,TGTGCCAGCAGTATGGCGGGACGGTCTAATGAAAAACTGTTTTTT,CASSMAGRSNEKLFF
TRBJ1-3,TRBV6-5,NA,NA,TGTGCCAGCAGTAGGGACAGAAACACCATATATTTT,CASSRDRNTIYF
TRBJ1-2,TRBV4-3,NA,NA,TGCGCCAGCAGCCAAGATCTCAGGGGACGGTTCTATGGCTACACCTTC,CASSQDLRGRFYGYTF
TRBJ2-1,TRBV9,NA,NA,TGTGCCAGCAGCGTAGAACCCACCGGTACTGAGCAGTTCTTC,CASSVEPTGTEQFF
TRBJ1-2,TRBV2,TRBD1,NA,TGTGCCAGCAGTGTTGGACAGGGGAGCTATGGCTACACCTTC,CASSVGQGSYGYTF
TRBJ1-1,TRBV19,TRBD1,NA,TGTGCCAGTAGTATAGGGACAGGGGGGAAGGCTGAAGCTTTCTTT,CASSIGTGGKAEAFF
TRBJ2-3,TRBV13,NA,NA,TGTGCCAGCAGCTTCTCTCCAGCGGCGCGGGATGAATTCACAGATACGCAGTATTTT,CASSFSPAARDEFTDTQYF
TRBJ1-1,TRBV7-9,NA,NA,TGTGCCAGCAGATCTTACACGGAGAGAGCTTTCTTT,CASRSYTERAFF
TRBJ2-1,TRBV19,TRBD2,NA,TGTGCCAGTAGTATAGGGTACGGGGGGGATTGGAATGAGCAGTTCTTC,CASSIGYGGDWNEQFF
TRBJ2-4,TRBV11-2,NA,NA,TGTGCCAGCAGCTTAGTGGGCAGAAAGGGCGCCAAAAACATTCAGTACTTC,CASSLVGRKGAKNIQYF
TRBJ1-1,TRBV25-1,NA,few,TGTGCCAGCAGTGAAGGCCTACCGACCTCTGAAGCTTTCTTT,CASSEGLPTSEAFF
TRBJ1-4,TRBV6-5,TRBD1,few,TGTGCCAGCAGTCAGGGACAGGGGAGTGAAAAACTGTTTTTT,CASSQGQGSEKLFF
TRBJ1-1,TRBV29-1,NA,few,TGCAGCGCCCGTGGGGGAGCTAAGGGAACTGAAGCTTTCTTT,CSARGGAKGTEAFF
TRBJ1-4,TRBV5-1,NA,few,TGCGCCAGCAGCTCCCAGTGGGCAGGTTCTGAAAAACTGTTTTTT,CASSSQWAGSEKLFF
TRBJ2-3,TRBV9,NA,NA,TGTGCCAGCAGCGTAGCCCTTACAACGACAGATACGCAGTATTTT,CASSVALTTTDTQYF
TRBJ2-7,TRBV27,TRBD2,once,TGTGCCAGCAGTTTAGCCCCTAGCGGGGCCTACTACGAGCAGTACTTC,CASSLAPSGAYYEQYF
TRBJ1-5,TRBV29-1,NA,NA,TGCAGCGTTAAACAGGGCAATCAGCCCCAGCATTTT,CSVKQGNQPQHF
TRBJ2-2,TRBV5-1,NA,once,TGCGCCAGCAGCCCCTCGACAGTAGTTAGATCCGGGGAGCTGTTTTTT,CASSPSTVVRSGELFF